This TCR beta chain was captured by sequencing in a study of control samples from healthy donors and cancer patients (dated by TCRdb to 2019 to 2021). Taken from cysteine to phenylalanine, the CDR3 has 13 residues. Just the 39-base CDR3 DNA is kept, in frame starting at base 1. CDR1 SGHRS and CDR2 YFSETQ were looked up in the germline V gene. The trim is 5 bases for V and 6 bases for J, with a gap of 14 bases between the germline ends. The method was the immunoSEQ multiplex PCR assay. TCRdb limited this immuneACCESS table to in-frame rearrangements with V and J called. A share of clones is missing; checked studies link under half to unresolved V genes, and the rest is unexplained. The sample profile shows about 63,000 clones; about 89% of them were found once. The ten largest clones add up to roughly an eighth of the sample. On this clone: This clone's antigen is unknown. Base qualities are missing; no much larger clone stands one base away.

The sequence derives from a woman aged 60-75 years with lung cancer. The chain is encoded by TRBV5-1 joined to TRBJ1-1, with the D segment identity uncertain. The sequenced material came from PBMCs. For the CDR3, the sequence is CASSSYSGAEAFF. Read as DNA, the sequence is TGCGCCAGCAGTTCCTACTCAGGAGCTGAAGCTTTCTTT.